Each of the 2 T cell receptor beta chains below was sequenced from the same sample in a study of T cell changes during pregnancy in multiple sclerosis. Sequencing was performed with immunoSEQ multiplex PCR; in TCRdb, only in-frame clones are kept and a portion is missing. The repertoire holds roughly 39,000 clones, with approximately 90% as singletons. Here the sequenced sample was CD4+ T cells from peripheral blood mononuclear cells, taken in the first trimester of pregnancy. These TCRs come from a female donor in good health, enrolled as a control in a pregnancy study.

The rearrangement links TRBV4-2 to TRBJ2-1; D is uncertain. This CDR3 has 14 residues. Trimming took 4 bases from V and 5 from J, leaving 12 bases between them. From germline, CDR1 is LGHNA and CDR2 YNFKEQ. The CDR3 bases are TGTGCCAGCAGCCTTAACCCGCGAGACAATGAGCAGTTCTTC. It translates to CASSLNPRDNEQFF.

The chain employs TRBV6-1 and TRBJ1-5; D is ambiguous. Trimming stripped 7 bases from V and 3 bases from J, with 10 bases between. The CDR3 runs to 13 residues. Germline V gene sequence: CDR1 MNHNS, CDR2 SASEGT. DNA for the CDR3: TGTGCCAGCAATCAGTATGACAATCAGCCCCAGCATTTT. It specifies CASNQYDNQPQHF.